One sample yielded the 17 T cell receptor beta chains listed below, sequenced in a study of T cells in women clearing cervical HPV infection. Repertoires were generated with immunoSEQ multiplex PCR, while TCRdb's copy carries only in-frame clones and drops some. This sample's clone table lists about 18,000 clones. The specimen sequenced was blood buffy coat. These receptors came from a woman aged 18 to 75 with a cervical HPV16 infection that either progressed to CIN3+ or cleared (not recorded which).

In the case of this clone: The CDR3 end is not reached by the read, which stops 3 residues before it; the germline J gene fills it in. V usage is TRBV30 and J usage is TRBJ1-5, with TRBD1 matching 9 bases. The CDR3 runs to 12 residues. CDR1 and CDR2 from the germline V gene are GTSNPN and SVGIG (reference sequence). Losses at the gene ends were 7 bases for V and 7 bases for J; bases not matched to a gene: 5. CDR3 DNA (partial): TGTGCCTCTGGGACAGGGAAACAGCCC. Protein product: CASGTGKQP. The whole CDR3 protein is CASGTGKQPQHF.

To note about this clone: The CDR3 end falls 3 residues outside the read, so it is completed with the germline J gene. This rearrangement joins TRBV29-1 to TRBJ1-4; possibly TRBD1 for D (6 bases). The V end was cut by 4 bases, the J end by 4 bases, with 19 bases between. Germline V gene lookup returns CDR1 SQVTM and CDR2 ANQGSEA. The CDR3 has 16 residues. The DNA read from the CDR3 is TGCAGCGTTGCCCCTCCGACAGGCGTGGTTAATGAAAAA. It translates to CSVAPPTGVVNEK. The complete CDR3 protein is CSVAPPTGVVNEKLFF. Complete variable domain (other parts from reference TRBV29-1 and TRBJ1-4): SAVISQKPSRDICQRGTSLTIQCQVDSQVTMMFWYRQQPGQSLTLIATANQGSEATYESGFVIDKFPISRPNLTFSTLTVSNMSPEDSSIYLCSVAPPTGVVNEKLFFGSGTQLSVL.

Concerning this clone: Read sequence stops 3 residues before the CDR3 end, and the germline J gene provides the missing end. The chain employs TRBV12-5 and TRBJ1-6; 7 bases match TRBD1. Germline CDR1 and CDR2: LGHNT and FRNRAP. V lost 6 bases, J lost 9 bases, and 8 bases stayed unmatched. The CDR3 runs 14 residues. CDR3 DNA, as far as it was read: TGTGCTAGTGGGCCTACAGGGGAGACTTCACCC. Amino acids: CASGPTGETSP. The whole CDR3 protein is CASGPTGETSPLHF.

Details on this clone: Coverage ceases 3 residues before the CDR3 finishes, and the germline J gene fills in the end. The rearrangement links TRBV30 to TRBJ1-2; TRBD1 matches 9 bases. This CDR3 comprises 13 residues. The germline V gene has CDR1 GTSNPN and CDR2 SVGIG (reference sequence). The sequenced CDR3 bases are TGTGCCTGGGAACCCGGGACAGGGACCGAC. It encodes CAWEPGTGTD. In full, the CDR3 is CAWEPGTGTDYTF.

CDR3 sequence: CASSLALRARTQGETQYF. The covered CDR3 bases are TGTGCCAGCAGCTTAGCCCTTCGGGCCCGTACGCAGGGGGAGACC. The chain recombines TRBV7-6 with TRBJ2-5; a possible D gene is TRBD1 (6 bases). The read terminates 3 residues ahead of where the CDR3 ends, so the germline J gene completes it. The CDR3 is made up of 18 amino acids. Germline CDR1 reads SGHVS; CDR2 reads FNYEAQ. The germline V and J ends were trimmed by 0 bases and 5 bases, with 22 bases remaining between them.

Remarks on this clone: The CDR3 end falls 3 residues outside the read, so it is completed with the germline J gene. The chain links TRBV6-2 or TRBV6-3 to TRBJ2-1; D is ambiguous. CDR3 length: 15 amino acids. CDR1 MNHEY and CDR2 SVGEGT come from the germline V gene. Trimming pared 0 bases from V and 6 bases from J, leaving 12 bases between. CDR3 protein: CASSYSFTTINEQFF. The part of the CDR3 DNA that was read is TGTGCCAGCAGTTACTCGTTTACTACCATCAATGAG.

The CDR3 is CASRNTGGLRYEQYF. CDR3 DNA, as far as it was read: TGTGCCAGCAGAAACACAGGGGGGCTTAGGTACGAG. J is TRBJ2-7 and V is TRBV2; the match to TRBD1 covers 8 bases. The sequenced fragment ends 3 residues before the CDR3 boundary, so the rest is inferred from the germline J gene. Germline V lookup: CDR1 SNHLY, CDR2 FYNNEI. The trim removed 6 bases at V and 4 bases at J, leaving 11 bases unmatched. The CDR3 loop spans 15 amino acids.

Comments on this clone: The CDR3 is cut off 3 residues early in the read; its end comes from the germline J gene. The rearrangement joins TRBV20-1 to TRBJ2-1; 8 nucleotides line up with TRBD2. The germline V gene has CDR1 DFQATT and CDR2 SNEGSKA (reference sequence). Germline trimming cut 1 base from V and 7 bases from J; bases unmatched to any gene: 6. The CDR3 sequence is 14 residues long. The part of the CDR3 DNA that was read is TGCAGTGCTAGAGCCGTCACTAGCGGTAATGAG. Its protein product is CSARAVTSGNE. The whole CDR3 sequence reads CSARAVTSGNEQFF.

The sequenced part of the CDR3 DNA is TGTGCCAGCAGCTTTCGACAGCCCACAGATACG. This encodes CASSFRQPTDT. The CDR3, in full, reads CASSFRQPTDTQYF. This sequence joins TRBV7-9 and TRBJ2-3; D is possibly TRBD1 (5 bases). The CDR3 is cut off 3 residues early in the read; its end comes from the germline J gene. V was clipped by 3 bases and J by 2 bases, with 9 bases between them. Germline values: CDR1 SEHNR, CDR2 FQNEAQ (reference sequence). The CDR3 sequence is 14 residues long.

Concerning this clone itself: The CDR3 extends 3 residues past the end of the read, so its final part is completed from the germline J gene. This rearrangement joins TRBV7-2 to TRBJ1-4; D may be TRBD1 (5 bases). The CDR3 has 13 amino acids. Germline assignment: CDR1 SGHTA and CDR2 FQGNSA. V lost 5 bases and J 8 bases, leaving 12 bases between the germline ends. CDR3 loop: CASSPLTDEKLFF. CDR3 DNA, as far as it was read: TGTGCCAGCAGCCCCTTGACAGACGAAAAA.

About this clone itself: The read ends 3 residues early relative to the CDR3; the germline J gene fills the gap. V usage is TRBV20-1 and J usage is TRBJ1-4; D not resolved. This CDR3 contains 11 residues. CDR1 and CDR2 from the germline V gene are DFQATT and SNEGSKA (reference sequence). CDR3 DNA (partial): TGCAGTGCTGCGAGTCCTGCCGGA. Its protein is CSAASPAG. The full CDR3 protein reads CSAASPAGLFF.

Of note for this clone: The read halts 3 residues ahead of the CDR3 end, with the missing end drawn from the germline J gene. This chain connects TRBV20-1 to TRBJ1-1; 7 nucleotides align to TRBD1. V shed 4 bases, J shed 6 bases, and the junction held 11 bases outside the gene matches. The CDR3 length is 14 residues. Germline loops: CDR1 DFQATT, CDR2 SNEGSKA (reference sequence). CDR3 residues: CSANLRQGTAEAFF. The sequenced part of the CDR3 DNA is TGCAGTGCTAACCTACGACAGGGAACCGCTGAA.

Concerning this clone itself: Sequencing ends 3 residues short of the CDR3 end; the germline J gene provides the rest. V and J are TRBV4-1 and TRBJ2-5; 14 bases are shared with TRBD2. The CDR3 spans 18 residues. Germline CDR1 is MGHRA and CDR2 is YSYEKL. V lost 3 bases, J lost 2 bases, and 8 bases stayed unmatched. The CDR3 DNA, read in part, is TGCGCCAGCAGCCACGGGACTAGCGGGAGCAGGTCGCAAGAGACC. This encodes CASSHGTSGSRSQET. The complete CDR3 protein is CASSHGTSGSRSQETQYF.

Notes on this clone: With the read ending 3 residues before the CDR3 end, the germline J gene is used to fill in that end. V is TRBV12-3 or TRBV12-4 and J is TRBJ2-1, with TRBD2 identical over 12 bases. With 6 bases clipped from V and 5 bases from J, the junction kept 2 bases outside the gene matches. The CDR3 contains 14 residues. CDR3 DNA (partial): TGTGCCAGCAGCCGGACTAGCGGGAACAATGAG. It translates to CASSRTSGNNE. The complete CDR3 sequence is CASSRTSGNNEQFF.

A remark on this clone: Coverage ceases 3 residues before the CDR3 finishes, and the germline J gene fills in the end. The chain carries TRBV10-3 and TRBJ1-1; unclear D gene. Germline-derived CDR1 and CDR2 are ENHRY and SYGVKD. Trimming took 6 bases from V and 3 from J, leaving 8 bases between them. The CDR3 loop spans 12 amino acids. Incomplete CDR3 DNA: TGTGCCATCAGGGACTGGGACACTGAA. Amino acid sequence: CAIRDWDTE. The complete CDR3 protein is CAIRDWDTEAFF.

Note on this clone: The CDR3 end lies 3 residues beyond the end of the read and is filled in from the germline J gene. Other DNA sequences of this sample code for an identical CDR3. The chain carries TRBV20-1 and TRBJ2-5; a possible D gene is TRBD1 (6 bases). V shed 5 bases and J shed 5 bases, with 12 bases lying between them. CDR3 length equals 12 residues. The germline gives CDR1 DFQATT, CDR2 SNEGSKA (reference sequence). Partial CDR3 DNA: TGCAGTGCTCGACTTGGGGGCGAGACC. Protein product: CSARLGGET. The CDR3, in full, reads CSARLGGETQYF.

Concerning this clone itself: Read coverage stops 3 residues before the CDR3 terminus; the germline J gene supplies the remainder. V is TRBV18 and J is TRBJ2-4; the D gene is possibly TRBD1 (6 bases). Germline CDR1 is KGHSH and CDR2 is LQKENI. The CDR3 extends over 15 amino acids. The CDR3 DNA, read in part, is TGTGCCAGCTCAGCATCCGGGACAAAATCGTTGGGT. Translating gives CASSASGTKSLG. The full-length CDR3 reads as CASSASGTKSLGQYF.